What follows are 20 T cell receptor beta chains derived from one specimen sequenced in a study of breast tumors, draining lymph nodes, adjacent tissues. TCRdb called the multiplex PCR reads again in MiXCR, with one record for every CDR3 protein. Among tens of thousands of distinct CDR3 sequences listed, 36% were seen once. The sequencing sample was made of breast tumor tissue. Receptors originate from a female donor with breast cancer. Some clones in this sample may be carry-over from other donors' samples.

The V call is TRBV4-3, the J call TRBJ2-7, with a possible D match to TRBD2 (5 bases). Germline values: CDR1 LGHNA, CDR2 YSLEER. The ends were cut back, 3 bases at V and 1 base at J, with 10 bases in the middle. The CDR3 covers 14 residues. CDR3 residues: CASSHLGSSYEQYF. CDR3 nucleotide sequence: TGCGCCAGCAGCCACCTAGGGAGTTCCTACGAGCAGTACTTC.

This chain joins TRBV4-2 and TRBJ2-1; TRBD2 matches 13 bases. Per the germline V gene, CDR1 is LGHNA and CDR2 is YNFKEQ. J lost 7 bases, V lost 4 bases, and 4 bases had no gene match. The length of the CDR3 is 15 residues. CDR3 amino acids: CASSPGTSGMNEQFF. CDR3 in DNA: TGTGCCAGCAGCCCCGGGACTAGCGGGATGAATGAGCAGTTCTTC.

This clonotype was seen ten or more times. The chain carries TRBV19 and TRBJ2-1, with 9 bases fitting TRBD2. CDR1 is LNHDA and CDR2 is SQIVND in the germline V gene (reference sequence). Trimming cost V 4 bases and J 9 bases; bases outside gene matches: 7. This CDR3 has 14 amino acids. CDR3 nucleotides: TGTGCCAGTAGTACCTTAGCGGGAGTGGGTGAGCAGTTCTTC. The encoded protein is CASSTLAGVGEQFF.

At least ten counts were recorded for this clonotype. CDR3 in amino acids: CASSTLGGFRLAGEDYEQYF. The CDR3 DNA reads as TGTGCCAGCAGCACCTTAGGAGGGTTTAGGCTAGCGGGAGAGGACTACGAGCAGTACTTC. The chain is built from TRBV5-5 and TRBJ2-7; TRBD2 agrees at 10 bases. Germline lookup yields CDR1 SGHKS and CDR2 YYEKEE (reference sequence). The CDR3 runs 20 residues. The J segment lost 3 bases and the V segment lost 4 bases, leaving 22 bases of the junction unmatched.

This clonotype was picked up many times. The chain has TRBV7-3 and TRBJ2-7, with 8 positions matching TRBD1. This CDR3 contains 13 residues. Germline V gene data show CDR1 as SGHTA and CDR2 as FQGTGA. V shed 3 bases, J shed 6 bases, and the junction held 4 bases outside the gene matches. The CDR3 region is CASSLITGGEQYF. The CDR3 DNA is TGTGCCAGCAGCTTGATAACAGGGGGCGAGCAGTACTTC.

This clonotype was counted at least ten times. In DNA form, the CDR3 reads TGTGCCAGCAGTGTTCCCCCGGGACAGGGGGCGTTTAGGTCCTACAATGAGCAGTTCTTC. Translated: CASSVPPGQGAFRSYNEQFF. The chain recombines TRBV2 with TRBJ2-1; 12 bases line up with TRBD1. The V gene's germline CDR1 is SNHLY and CDR2 FYNNEI. V lost 4 bases and J lost 1; bases outside the gene matches: 14. The CDR3 runs 20 residues. The full variable domain, with the rest looked up from reference TRBV2 and TRBJ2-1, is EPEVTQTPSHQVTQMGQEVILRCVPISNHLYFYWYRQILGQKVEFLVSFYNNEISEKSEIFDDQFSVERPDGSNFTLKIRSTKLEDSAMYFCASSVPPGQGAFRSYNEQFFGPGTRLTVL.

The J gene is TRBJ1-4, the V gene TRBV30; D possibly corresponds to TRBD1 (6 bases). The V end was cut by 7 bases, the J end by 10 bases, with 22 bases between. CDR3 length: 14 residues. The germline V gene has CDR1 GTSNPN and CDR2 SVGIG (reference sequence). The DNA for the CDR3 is TGTGCCTTGGTAACGACAGGCCCCACAAGAAAACTGTTTTTT. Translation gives CALVTTGPTRKLFF.

CDR3 nucleotide sequence: TGTGCCAGCAACCCCCCCGGACTAGGTTCATGGACCCAGTACTTC. Residues: CASNPPGLGSWTQYF. The chain combines TRBV2 with TRBJ2-5; 7 positions match TRBD2. Per the germline V gene, CDR1 is SNHLY and CDR2 is FYNNEI. V was clipped by 7 bases and J by 7 bases; unmatched bases: 15. The CDR3 totals 15 residues.

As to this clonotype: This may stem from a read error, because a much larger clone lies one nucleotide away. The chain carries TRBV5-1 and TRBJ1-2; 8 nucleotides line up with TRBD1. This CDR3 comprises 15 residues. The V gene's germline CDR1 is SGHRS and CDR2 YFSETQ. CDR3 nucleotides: TGCGCCGGCAGCTCGCAGGGGGCGGCCAACTATGGCTACACCTTC. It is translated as CAGSSQGAANYGYTF.

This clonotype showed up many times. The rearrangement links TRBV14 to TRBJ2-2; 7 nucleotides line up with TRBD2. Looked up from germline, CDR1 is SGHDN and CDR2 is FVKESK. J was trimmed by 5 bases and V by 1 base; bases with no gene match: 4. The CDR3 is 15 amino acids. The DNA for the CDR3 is TGTGCCAGCAGCCAAGTCGGGAGGAGAACCGGGGAGCTGTTTTTT. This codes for CASSQVGRRTGELFF.

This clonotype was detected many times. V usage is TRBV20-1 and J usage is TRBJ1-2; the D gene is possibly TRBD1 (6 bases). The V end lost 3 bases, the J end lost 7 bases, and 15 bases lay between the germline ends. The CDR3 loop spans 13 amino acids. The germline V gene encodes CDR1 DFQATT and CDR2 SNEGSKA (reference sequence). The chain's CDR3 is CSASPMGGGGYTF. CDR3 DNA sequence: TGCAGTGCTAGCCCGATGGGGGGCGGTGGCTACACCTTC.

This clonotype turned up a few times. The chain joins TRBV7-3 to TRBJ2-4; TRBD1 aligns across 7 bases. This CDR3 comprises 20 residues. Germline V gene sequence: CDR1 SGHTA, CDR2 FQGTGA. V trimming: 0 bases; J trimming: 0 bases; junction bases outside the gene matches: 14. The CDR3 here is CASSLTRGQFRIPAKNIQYF. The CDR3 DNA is TGTGCCAGCAGCTTAACGAGGGGGCAGTTCAGAATCCCAGCCAAAAACATTCAGTACTTC.

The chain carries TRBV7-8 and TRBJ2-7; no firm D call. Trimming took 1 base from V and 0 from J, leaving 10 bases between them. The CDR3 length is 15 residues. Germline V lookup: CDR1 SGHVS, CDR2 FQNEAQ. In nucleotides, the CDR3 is TGTGCCAGCAGCTTAGAACTTGTGTTCTCCTACGAGCAGTACTTC. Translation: CASSLELVFSYEQYF.

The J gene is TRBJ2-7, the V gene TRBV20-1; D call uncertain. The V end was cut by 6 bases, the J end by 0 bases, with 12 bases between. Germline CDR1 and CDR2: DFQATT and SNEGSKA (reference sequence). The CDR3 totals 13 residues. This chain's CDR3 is CSAQLTVSYEQYF. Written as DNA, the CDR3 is TGCAGTGCCCAACTTACTGTCTCCTACGAGCAGTACTTC.

The CDR3 bases are TGTGCCAGCAGTCGAACCGGGACCAATTCCTACAATGAGCAGTTCTTC. The encoded protein is CASSRTGTNSYNEQFF. The J gene is TRBJ2-1, the V gene TRBV27; perhaps D is TRBD1 or TRBD2 (5 bases each). Trimming took 5 bases from V and 1 from J, leaving 15 bases between them. The germline CDR1 and CDR2 sequences are MNHEY and SMNVEV (reference sequence). This CDR3 is built from 16 residues.

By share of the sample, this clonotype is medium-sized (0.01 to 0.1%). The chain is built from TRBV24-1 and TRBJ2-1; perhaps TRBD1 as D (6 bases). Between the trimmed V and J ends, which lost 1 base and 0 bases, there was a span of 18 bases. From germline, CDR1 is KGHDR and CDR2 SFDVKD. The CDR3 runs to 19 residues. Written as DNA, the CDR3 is TGTGCCACCAGTGATTTTAAGGGGGAATCGGGGAGCTCCTACAATGAGCAGTTCTTC. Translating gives CATSDFKGESGSSYNEQFF.

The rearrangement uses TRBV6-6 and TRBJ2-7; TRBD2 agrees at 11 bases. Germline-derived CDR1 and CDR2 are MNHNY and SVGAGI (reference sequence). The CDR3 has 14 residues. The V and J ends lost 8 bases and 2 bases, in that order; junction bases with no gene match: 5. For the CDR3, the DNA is TGTGCCAGCCGCGGGACTAGCGGACCCTACGAGCAGTACTTC. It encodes CASRGTSGPYEQYF.

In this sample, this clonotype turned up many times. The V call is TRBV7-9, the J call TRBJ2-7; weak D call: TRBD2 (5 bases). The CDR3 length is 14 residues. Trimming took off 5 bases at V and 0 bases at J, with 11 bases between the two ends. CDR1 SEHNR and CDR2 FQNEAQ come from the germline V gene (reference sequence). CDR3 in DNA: TGTGCCAGCAGCCAAGACGGAGGCTCCTACGAGCAGTACTTC. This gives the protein CASSQDGGSYEQYF.

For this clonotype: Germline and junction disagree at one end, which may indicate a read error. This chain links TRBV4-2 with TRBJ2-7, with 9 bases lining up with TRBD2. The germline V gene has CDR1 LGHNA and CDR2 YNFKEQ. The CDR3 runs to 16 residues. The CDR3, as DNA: TGTGCCAGCAGCCTAAAGGGGGGGGCTAGCGGGAACGAGCAGTGCTTC. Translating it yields CASSLKGGASGNEQCF.

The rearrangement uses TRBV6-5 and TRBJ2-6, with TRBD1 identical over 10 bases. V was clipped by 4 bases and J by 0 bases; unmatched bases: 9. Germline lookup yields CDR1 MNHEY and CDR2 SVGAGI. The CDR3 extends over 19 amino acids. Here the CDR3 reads CASSFSDRGGLSGANVLTF. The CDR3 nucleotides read TGTGCCAGCAGTTTTTCGGACAGGGGGGGCCTCTCTGGGGCCAACGTCCTGACTTTC.